This T cell receptor (beta chain) was profiled in a study of blood T cells in healthy people across ages. About the study: Capture by template switching was about one barcoded beta molecule per two T cells. Overall study findings and caveats: Since the PBMCs were unsorted, naive and antigen-experienced cells could not be conclusively compared.

Extraction yielded at least 5.5 micrograms of total RNA per sample. This clonotype was detected a few times. Its target is not known. A sample-barcoded 5' primer and a J-beta primer mix were used in a second PCR of roughly 7 to 11 cycles. Every sample gave at least 2.5 million paired-end reads containing CDR3. TCRdb reprocessed the 5' RACE reads via MiXCR and lists one record per CDR3 protein. The sample has about 570,000 distinct CDR3 sequences, about 25% seen once. V dropped 5 bases and J dropped 6; count of bases not matched to a gene: 6. The length of the CDR3 is 14 residues. Sequencing used blood. The sequence derives from an older woman in good health. This chain links TRBV12-3 or TRBV12-4 with TRBJ1-5; 8 bases agree with TRBD1. This CDR3 reads CASSVTGAPQPQHF. CDR3 sequence (DNA): TGTGCCAGCAGTGTGACAGGGGCCCCTCAGCCCCAGCATTTT.